The entry below describes one T cell receptor (beta chain). Its antigen has not been determined. Nothing much larger sits one base from this clone, and base qualities are not available. Every sample was amplified as two independent genomic DNA replicates, using roughly 0.45 ug for blood and about 1.6 ug for tumor or normal breast. TCRB sequencing of genomic DNA was carried out with the ImmunoSeq Intro kit according to the manufacturer's instructions. Multiplex PCR was run for 30 to 40 cycles using proprietary primers and spike-in control sequences for absolute quantification. Single-end 150-bp reads were used to sequence an 87-bp fragment spanning the CDR3 and the flanking V and J genes. Each lane of an Illumina MiSeq using version 3.0 chemistry carried seven multiplexed samples, with two replicates per sample. The authors' pipeline ran thus. The vendor's proprietary pipeline handled the raw data processing, merging both replicates into a single result for each sample. A clonotype was defined as productive rearrangements that share the same V-gene family, CDR3 amino acid sequence and J-gene segment. Clonality was calculated as 1 minus the normalized Shannon entropy (Pielou evenness) of TCRB abundances. T cell density was estimated by dividing total templates by the number of input cells inferred from the DNA input amount. Recon with default parameters was used to estimate total repertoire diversity and clonality. Tumor-enriched clonotypes were defined as having over 0.1% abundance in tumor and at least 32-fold higher abundance than in normal breast. TCRdb holds this immuneACCESS table with in-frame rearrangements only. Some clones are missing; in checked studies, unresolved V genes explain under half, and the rest has no known cause. V and J calls and clone size are those listed in that table; D and trimming were worked out from the DNA. This sample comprises about 51,000 clones, just under 80% of them detected only once. 3% to 4% of the sample goes to the ten largest clones.

The study profiled bulk TCR beta-chain repertoires in matched peripheral blood, tumor and adjacent normal breast tissue taken from about 15 patients with early-stage breast cancer. Before surgery, whole blood (roughly 5-10 mL) was collected into EDTA tubes and processed within 2 hours. Ficoll-Paque centrifugation in SepMate-50 tubes was used to isolate peripheral blood mononuclear cells. For storage in liquid nitrogen, PBMCs were cryopreserved as aliquots of 2 to 4 million cells in approximately 90% FBS with around 10% DMSO. The Qiagen AllPrep DNA/RNA Mini kit was used for genomic DNA extraction. V lost 9 bases and J lost 0 bases; the stretch between them is 17 bases long. CDR1 and CDR2 were assigned from the germline V gene (reference sequence) as LNHDA and SQIVND. Including the terminal cysteine and phenylalanine, the CDR3 comprises 15 residues. Left in the record is the CDR3 DNA by itself, 45 bases read in frame from the first base.

This entry comes from a study of early stage breast cancer tumors (dated by TCRdb to the late 2010s). For context, the study as a whole: Of the approximately 15 invasive breast tumors, approximately 11 were found to be estrogen receptor-positive, progesterone receptor-positive and HER2-negative. About 70% of the 12 ER+/PR+/HER2- tumors were invasive ductal carcinomas, while the other four were invasive lobular carcinomas. A read coverage of roughly 10-fold per sample was achieved on average. A total of 2,651,842 templates, representing some 1,000,000 unique clonotypes, were detected across all samples.

Overall results and qualifications from the work: Repertoires from blood and normal breast were more alike than repertoires from blood and tumor, and in about 85% of the 16 patients, comparing each tissue with blood separated tumor from normal. Approximately 2.4-fold higher T cell density and higher clonality were observed in tumors than in adjacent normal breast tissue. Bulk genomic DNA sequencing of unsorted cells missed chain pairing and functional markers such as CD4, CD8 and FOXP3. Because the cohort was small, analysis by tumor subtype was not possible. Enriched TCRB sequences shared across patients were found to be mostly commonly generated sequences that were unlikely to play an important role in the tumor microenvironment.

The source of this sequence is a middle-aged person with breast cancer. The sample taken for sequencing was blood. The chain is assembled from TRBV19 and TRBJ1-1, with the identity of the D gene unclear. The DNA is as follows: TGTGCCAGCGGACGACTCGATCGTATGAACACTGAAGCTTTCTTT. Its protein product is CASGRLDRMNTEAFF.